This T cell receptor beta chain originates from a study of early T cells in non-severe SARS-CoV-2 infection. About the research overall: It was bulk RNA from unsorted whole blood that was sequenced, and the chains were unpaired. Study-wide results and limits: Anti-spike CD8 responses were favored in VDJdb matching, and private and CD4 specificities were missed.

This clonotype was detected ten times or more. The antigen is not known. Individual cDNA molecules carried attached unique molecular identifiers. TCRdb called the 5' RACE reads again in MiXCR, with one record for every CDR3 protein. The data show 25,000 to 35,000 distinct CDR3 sequences, 4.5% to 6% seen once. The sequence was obtained from an adult who was a healthcare worker with PCR-confirmed SARS-CoV-2 infection or an uninfected control (not recorded which). Source material: whole blood.

This chain's CDR3 is CASSFRDYGYTF. CDR3 DNA sequence: TGTGCCAGCAGTTTCCGGGACTATGGCTACACCTTC. The chain is built from TRBV28 and TRBJ1-2; no clear D gene. V was shortened by 3 bases and J by 3 bases, with 5 bases between the two germline ends. The CDR3 covers 12 residues. Germline CDR1 is MDHEN and CDR2 is SYDVKM.